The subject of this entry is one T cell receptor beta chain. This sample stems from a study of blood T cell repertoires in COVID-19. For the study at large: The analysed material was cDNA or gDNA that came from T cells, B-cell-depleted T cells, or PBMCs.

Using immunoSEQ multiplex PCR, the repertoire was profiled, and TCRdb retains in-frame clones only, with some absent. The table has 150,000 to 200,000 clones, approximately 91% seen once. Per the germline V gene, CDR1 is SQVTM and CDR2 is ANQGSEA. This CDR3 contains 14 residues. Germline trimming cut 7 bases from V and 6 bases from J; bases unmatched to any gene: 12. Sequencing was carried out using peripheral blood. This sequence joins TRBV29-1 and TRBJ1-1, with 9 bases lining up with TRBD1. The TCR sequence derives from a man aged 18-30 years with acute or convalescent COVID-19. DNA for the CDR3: TGCAGCGCCCAGGGACAGGGTGGTTTGGCTGAAGCTTTCTTT. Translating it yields CSAQGQGGLAEAFF.